The next 27 T cell receptor beta chains were all read from a single sample in a study of blood T cell repertoires in COVID-19. Method: immunoSEQ multiplex PCR; TCRdb's copy keeps in-frame clones and lacks some. The sample lists about 300,000 clones; roughly nine tenths were seen once. The sample was PBMCs or T cells enriched from blood (not recorded which). Every receptor here comes from a woman aged 25-40 years who had recovered from COVID-19.

The V call is TRBV4-2, the J call TRBJ2-1; D may be TRBD2 (6 bases). Between the trimmed V and J ends, which lost 4 bases and 9 bases, there was a span of 10 bases. This CDR3 contains 12 residues. The germline V gene has CDR1 LGHNA and CDR2 YNFKEQ. The CDR3 region has the DNA TGTGCCAGCAGCCCCGGGGGTAGTGAGCAGTTCTTC. Its protein is CASSPGGSEQFF.

The chain joins TRBV3-1 (or the pseudogene TRBV3-2) to TRBJ1-2, with a weak D call TRBD1 (5 bases). The V gene lost 5 bases and the J gene lost 2 bases, with 12 bases spanning the gap. Germline V gene sequence: CDR1 LGHDT, CDR2 YNNKEL (reference sequence). CDR3 length: 14 amino acids. The CDR3 DNA reads as TGTGCCAGCAGCGAACGTGGGGGGAACTATGGCTACACCTTC. Residues: CASSERGGNYGYTF.

The gene calls are TRBV7-2 and TRBJ1-6; D perhaps matches TRBD1 (6 bases). CDR1 SGHTA and CDR2 FQGNSA come from the germline V gene. Trimming pared 7 bases from V and 10 bases from J, leaving 17 bases between. The CDR3 has 14 residues. The CDR3 here is CASNQGTVWSPLHF. DNA for the CDR3: TGTGCCAGCAACCAGGGGACCGTATGGTCACCCCTCCACTTT.

Here the CDR3 DNA reads TGCAGCGTGCGGGCGGGGATCTCCTACAATGAGCAGTTCTTC. Protein: CSVRAGISYNEQFF. V is TRBV29-1 and J is TRBJ2-1; the D gene is possibly TRBD2 (6 bases). V lost 6 bases, J lost 0 bases, and 12 bases lay in between. The CDR3 contains 14 residues. The germline CDR1 and CDR2 sequences are SQVTM and ANQGSEA.

The chain combines TRBV4-3 with TRBJ2-7, with D maybe TRBD2 (6 bases). The V and J ends lost 1 base and 5 bases respectively, with 21 bases between them. CDR1 is LGHNA and CDR2 is YSLEER in the germline V gene. The CDR3 is made up of 17 amino acids. The CDR3 bases are TGCGCCAGCAGCCAAGGAGGAGGGACCGGGGAGTTGGACGAGCAGTACTTC. It codes for CASSQGGGTGELDEQYF.

The sample holds one count of this clone. This sequence joins TRBV18 and TRBJ1-1, with 7 bases aligning to TRBD1. The CDR3 covers 13 residues. Germline CDR1 reads KGHSH; CDR2 reads LQKENI. The V and J ends lost 9 bases and 1 base, in that order; junction bases with no gene match: 5. This CDR3 is CARQGQSNTEAFF. In nucleotides, the CDR3 is TGTGCCAGACAGGGACAGTCGAACACTGAAGCTTTCTTT.

The gene calls are TRBV9 and TRBJ1-1; TRBD1 aligns across 9 bases. The germline CDR1 and CDR2 sequences are SGDLS and YYNGEE. This CDR3 comprises 14 residues. Trimming took 4 bases from V and 8 from J; bases not matched to a gene: 9. The CDR3 is CASSLRDRATEAFF. The CDR3 bases are TGTGCCAGCAGCCTCCGGGACAGGGCGACCGAAGCTTTCTTT.

This chain links TRBV7-9 with TRBJ1-1; TRBD1 might be the D (6 bases). V was clipped by 5 bases and J by 0 bases, with 10 bases between them. CDR3 length: 14 amino acids. In germline, CDR1 is SEHNR, CDR2 FQNEAQ (reference sequence). CDR3 DNA sequence: TGTGCCAGCAGCGGCAGACAGGTGAACACTGAAGCTTTCTTT. It encodes CASSGRQVNTEAFF.

V is TRBV6-1 and J is TRBJ2-7; TRBD2 might be the D (6 bases). This CDR3 comprises 16 residues. The V gene lost 0 bases and the J gene lost 9 bases, with 21 bases spanning the gap. Germline values: CDR1 MNHNS, CDR2 SASEGT. CDR3 region: CASSEADRDWHVRQYF. For the CDR3, the DNA is TGTGCCAGCAGTGAAGCAGATAGGGACTGGCACGTTAGGCAGTACTTC.

The chain is built from TRBV29-1 and TRBJ2-3, with 12 bases matching TRBD2. J lost 10 bases, V lost 0 bases, and 11 bases had no gene match. The CDR3 loop spans 16 amino acids. Germline V gives CDR1 SQVTM, CDR2 ANQGSEA. CDR3 sequence (DNA): TGCAGCGTTGAAGATCGCCTAGCGGGGGGGAGAAGCGCGCAGTATTTT. Translating it yields CSVEDRLAGGRSAQYF.

The rearrangement uses TRBV7-2 and TRBJ1-1; the D gene is possibly TRBD1 (5 bases). V lost 5 bases and J lost 1, with 17 bases in between. The V gene's germline CDR1 is SGHTA and CDR2 FQGNSA. The CDR3 consists of 16 residues. The CDR3 is CASSQNPGGGNTEAFF. CDR3 nucleotides: TGTGCCAGCAGCCAGAACCCCGGCGGGGGGAACACTGAAGCTTTCTTT.

This chain joins TRBV4-3 and TRBJ1-1, with 8 nucleotides matching TRBD1. The V gene's germline CDR1 is LGHNA and CDR2 YSLEER. The CDR3 is 15 amino acids. V was clipped by 3 bases and J by 6 bases; unmatched bases: 9. CDR3 protein: CASSQDIRGLAEAFF. The CDR3 bases are TGCGCCAGCAGCCAGGACATCAGGGGGCTCGCTGAAGCTTTCTTT.

This sequence joins TRBV5-6 and TRBJ1-1; the D gene is possibly TRBD1 (5 bases). The V end was cut by 4 bases, the J end by 2 bases, with 9 bases between. Germline CDR1 reads SGHDT; CDR2 reads YYEEEE. The CDR3 sequence is 13 residues long. In DNA form, the CDR3 reads TGTGCCAGCAGCCGACAGCGAAACACTGAAGCTTTCTTT. Amino acids: CASSRQRNTEAFF.

The chain has TRBV5-4 and TRBJ2-7; 7 bases match TRBD1. V was pared by 7 bases and J by 1 base, with 8 bases of the junction left unmatched. Per germline, CDR1 SGHNT and CDR2 YYREEE (reference sequence). There are 14 residues in the CDR3. The CDR3: CASSGQQASYEQYF. In DNA form, the CDR3 reads TGTGCCAGCTCGGGACAGCAAGCGTCCTACGAGCAGTACTTC.

This clone was detected only once. The J gene is TRBJ1-5, the V gene TRBV12-3 or TRBV12-4; D uncertain. V lost 6 bases and J 1 base, leaving 7 bases between the germline ends. The CDR3 runs to 13 residues. The CDR3 loop reads CASRRQSNQPQHF. The CDR3 coding sequence is TGTGCCAGCAGAAGACAAAGCAATCAGCCCCAGCATTTT.

The chain couples TRBV20-1 to TRBJ2-7; 9 nucleotides line up with TRBD1. This CDR3 has 11 residues. Trimming at V came to 6 bases and at J to 5 bases, leaving 2 bases not matched to a gene. The V gene's germline CDR1 is DFQATT and CDR2 SNEGSKA (reference sequence). The CDR3 here is CSAGQGNEQYF. CDR3 DNA: TGCAGTGCGGGACAGGGTAACGAGCAGTACTTC.

This chain joins TRBV7-9 and TRBJ1-2; 8 bases are shared with TRBD1. With V trimmed by 5 bases and J by 7 bases, 15 bases remained unmatched. The CDR3 totals 16 residues. Germline V gives CDR1 SEHNR, CDR2 FQNEAQ (reference sequence). CDR3 DNA sequence: TGTGCCAGCAGCCCCCGGTCCAGGGGGCGAGAAGGTGGCTACACCTTC. Its protein product is CASSPRSRGREGGYTF.

The chain uses TRBV12-3 or TRBV12-4 and TRBJ2-1, with D hard to call. Trimming left V 5 bases short and J 10 bases short, with 9 bases between. The CDR3 has 11 residues. CDR3 in amino acids: CASSPVGEQFF. CDR3 coding DNA: TGTGCCAGCAGTCCAGTGGGCGAGCAGTTCTTC.

V and J are TRBV27 and TRBJ2-1; TRBD1 matches 8 bases. Germline CDR1 reads MNHEY; CDR2 reads SMNVEV (reference sequence). CDR3 length equals 19 residues. The J segment lost 6 bases and the V segment lost 0 bases, leaving 16 bases of the junction unmatched. The CDR3 loop reads CASSLSSRPGQAISNEQFF. CDR3 nucleotide sequence: TGTGCCAGCAGTTTATCGTCAAGACCGGGACAGGCGATCTCCAATGAGCAGTTCTTC.

V gene TRBV6-5 combines with J gene TRBJ2-1; TRBD1 is a possible D gene (5 bases). V was pared by 11 bases and J by 7 bases, with 18 bases between. Per the germline V gene, CDR1 is MNHEY and CDR2 is SVGAGI. The CDR3 loop spans 13 amino acids. Written as DNA, the CDR3 is TGTGCCTCCGGCATGCAGGGTCTGAATGAGCAGTTCTTC. This gives the protein CASGMQGLNEQFF.

The chain uses TRBV4-1 and TRBJ2-3, with 8 bases matching TRBD2. The CDR3 consists of 17 residues. Germline CDR1 and CDR2: MGHRA and YSYEKL. Losses at the gene ends were 3 bases for V and 0 bases for J; bases not matched to a gene: 8. CDR3 bases: TGCGCCAGCAGCCACCCCTCTAGCGGGTCTAGCACAGATACGCAGTATTTT. Translated, it gives CASSHPSSGSSTDTQYF.

The rearrangement links TRBV5-1 to TRBJ2-7; TRBD1 agrees at 7 bases. Per germline, CDR1 SGHRS and CDR2 YFSETQ. The CDR3 consists of 16 residues. The trim removed 3 bases at V and 0 bases at J, leaving 9 bases unmatched. The CDR3 sequence is CASSWGQSHYSYEQYF. DNA of the CDR3: TGCGCCAGCAGCTGGGGACAGTCCCACTACTCCTACGAGCAGTACTTC. Looking up the rest from reference TRBV5-1 and TRBJ2-7 gives the full variable domain: KAGVTQTPRYLIKTRGQQVTLSCSPISGHRSVSWYQQTPGQGLQFLFEYFSETQRNKGNFPGRFSGRQFSNSRSEMNVSTLELGDSALYLCASSWGQSHYSYEQYFGPGTRLTVT.

This clone was observed once. This sequence joins TRBV11-3 and TRBJ2-2; TRBD1 aligns across 10 bases. The CDR3 is 16 residues long. The trim removed 3 bases at V and 5 bases at J, leaving 6 bases unmatched. Germline CDR1 SGHNT, CDR2 YENEEA. CDR3 amino acids: CASSFRDRGRTGELFF. The DNA of the CDR3 is TGTGCCAGCAGCTTCCGGGACAGGGGTCGGACCGGGGAGCTGTTTTTT. Supplemented by reference TRBV11-3 and TRBJ2-2, the full variable domain reads EAGVVQSPRYKIIEKKQPVAFWCNPISGHNTLYWYLQNLGQGPELLIRYENEEAVDDSQLPKDRFSAERLKGVDSTLKIQPAELGDSAVYLCASSFRDRGRTGELFFGEGSRLTVL.

This sequence joins TRBV4-3 and TRBJ1-1, with D perhaps matching TRBD1 (5 bases). The germline gives CDR1 LGHNA, CDR2 YSLEER. Trimming stripped 4 bases from V and 6 bases from J, with 12 bases between. The CDR3 sequence is 13 residues long. CDR3 loop: CASSPRVWSEAFF. DNA for the CDR3: TGCGCCAGCAGCCCCAGGGTTTGGTCTGAAGCTTTCTTT.

This chain links TRBV2 with TRBJ2-1; D might be TRBD2 (6 bases). Germline V gene data show CDR1 as SNHLY and CDR2 as FYNNEI. The CDR3 has 14 residues. V shed 6 bases and J shed 0 bases, with 9 bases lying between them. This chain's CDR3 is CASRTGSSYNEQFF. As DNA, the CDR3 is TGTGCCAGCAGGACCGGGAGCTCCTACAATGAGCAGTTCTTC.

The V call is TRBV5-1, the J call TRBJ2-4; 8 bases line up with TRBD1. The CDR3 spans 13 residues. V was clipped by 4 bases and J by 6 bases; unmatched bases: 3. Per the germline V gene, CDR1 is SGHRS and CDR2 is YFSETQ. In DNA, the CDR3 is TGCGCCAGCAGCAAGACAGGGGTAAACATTCAGTACTTC. Translated: CASSKTGVNIQYF.

This chain joins TRBV27 and TRBJ2-7; 13 bases map to TRBD2. The CDR3 length is 15 residues. Germline V CDR1 and CDR2: MNHEY, SMNVEV (reference sequence). J lost 0 bases, V lost 6 bases, and 2 bases had no gene match. CDR3 in DNA: TGTGCCAGCAGGAGGACTAGCGGGGGCTCCTACGAGCAGTACTTC. The encoded protein is CASRRTSGGSYEQYF.